Given below is one TCR beta chain in context. This clonotype showed up many times. Its antigen is unknown. Base quality data are lacking; no much larger clone is found one base away. These data are taken from a study of Graves' ophthalmopathy and Graves' hyperthyroidism (dated by TCRdb to the late 2010s). For the wider study: Peripheral blood samples were taken at the time of initial diagnosis, before any treatment was given. To tell Graves' ophthalmopathy apart from Graves' hyperthyroidism, and to predict which patients would progress to ophthalmopathy, the study relied on TCR beta repertoire signatures. In total, 135 blood samples were TCR-sequenced: 40 to 45 ophthalmopathy, under 85 hyperthyroidism and approximately 17 hyperthyroidism-to-ophthalmopathy patients. To explore V-J signatures distinguishing ophthalmopathy from hyperthyroidism, a discovery set of approximately 100 patients (about 44 ophthalmopathy, 57 stable hyperthyroidism) was enrolled. For independent validation, a separate cohort was made up of fewer than 20 hyperthyroidism patients plus 17 patients who later progressed from hyperthyroidism to ophthalmopathy. In roughly 6 hyperthyroidism patients, T-cell repertoires of thyroid tissue and blood were compared. Once sampling was done, hyperthyroidism patients were given methimazole at a starting dose of 30 mg daily, while ophthalmopathy patients were given high-dose intravenous methylprednisolone.

Broader findings and caveats from the paper: In validation, the model predicted ophthalmopathy progression with about 64% sensitivity and roughly 72% specificity; fewer than 15 predicted patients were CT-confirmed with GO in a median of about 6.2 months. Most expanded thyroid clonotypes with a frequency above 0.001 also appeared in blood, which suggests that blood repertoires may reflect the immune response in the thyroid. No statistical method was used to set the sample size in advance, and the investigators knew which group each participant was assigned to. In cross-validation, the 13-signature model distinguished ophthalmopathy from stable hyperthyroidism with about 88% sensitivity and approximately 81% specificity, and in the test set the corresponding values were about 80% and 75%.

The germline V gene yields SGHRS for CDR1 and YFSETQ for CDR2. Inclusive of the bounding cysteine and phenylalanine, the CDR3 is 15 residues long. The only DNA kept is the CDR3, 45 bases in frame from the first base. V is shortened by 4 bases, J by 1 base, and the region joining them spans 14 bases. The ophthalmopathy patients had moderately to severely active disease, with a Clinical Activity Score of 3 or higher, a NOSPECS grade of 4 or higher, and a disease duration of less than 3 months. Anyone with other autoimmune diseases, uncontrolled infections, pregnancy or lactation was excluded from the study. Diagnosis was based on clinical symptoms, serum thyroxine, TRAb, thyroid ultrasound and orbital computed tomography. Ficoll-Paque density gradient centrifugation was used to isolate PBMCs from approximately 11 ml of fresh peripheral blood. Trizol reagent was used to extract the total RNA, and its quality was then checked on an Agilent 2100 Bioanalyzer.

For repertoire sequencing, TCR beta CDR3 regions were amplified from RNA transcripts. HTBI primers and the Qiagen OneStep RT-PCR kit were used in a first-round RT-PCR, which was followed by a second-round multiplex PCR, size selection and purification. Libraries were sequenced paired-end with 100 bp reads on an Illumina HiSeq2000. For the original study's pipeline: SOAPnuke was used for read processing, and reads with adapters, uncalled bases, a mean Phred below 15, or no exact constant-primer or identifier match were discarded. High-quality paired reads were merged with COPE v1.2.5. Each unique nucleotide sequence was defined as a clonotype, and clonotypes were aligned to IMGT TRB V, D and J references with MiTCR v1.1. The analysis was limited to V-J combinations with a frequency above 0.0001, which together covered just over 98% of the repertoires. For each V-J combination, a TCR clonal expansion and chaos score was defined as the ratio of F50 clonal expansion to chaos observed in the TCRdist matrix. Welch's t-statistics and random forest were used to reduce the features to 13 V-J combinations, which were then used as input to a naive Bayes classifier. The similarity between thyroid and blood repertoires was quantified using the Morisita-Horn index. Using fastp at Q25 and MiXCR, TCRdb reprocessed the public reads and kept productive beta chains. Every CDR3 protein is listed once, alongside the most common genes and DNA of its rows. TCRdb, rather than the study authors, made the V and J calls. The sample profile shows 300,000 to 350,000 distinct CDR3 sequences; roughly a sixth of them were found once. The top ten constitute 12% of the sample.

The sample taken for sequencing was peripheral blood. The chain uses TRBV5-1 and TRBJ1-2, with no reliable assignment of the D segment. This sequence originates from an adult man with Graves' ophthalmopathy. The nucleotide sequence reads TGCGCCAGCAGCCCCTCGCCGGGGAATAACTATGGCTACACCTTC. Its translation reads: CASSPSPGNNYGYTF.